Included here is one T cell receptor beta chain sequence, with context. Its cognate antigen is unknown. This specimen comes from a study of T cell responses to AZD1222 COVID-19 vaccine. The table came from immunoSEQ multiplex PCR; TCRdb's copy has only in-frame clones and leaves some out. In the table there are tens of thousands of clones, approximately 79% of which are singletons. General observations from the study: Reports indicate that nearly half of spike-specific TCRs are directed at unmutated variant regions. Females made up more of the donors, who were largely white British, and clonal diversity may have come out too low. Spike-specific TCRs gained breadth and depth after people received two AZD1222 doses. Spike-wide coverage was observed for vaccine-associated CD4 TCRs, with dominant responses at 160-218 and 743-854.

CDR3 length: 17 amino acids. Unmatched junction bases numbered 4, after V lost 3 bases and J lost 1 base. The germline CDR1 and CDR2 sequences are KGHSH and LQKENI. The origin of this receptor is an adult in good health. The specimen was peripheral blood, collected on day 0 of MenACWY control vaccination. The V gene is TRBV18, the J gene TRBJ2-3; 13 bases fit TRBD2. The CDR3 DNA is TGTGCCAGCTCACCCCCCGGACTAGCGGGGGGCACAGATACGCAGTATTTT. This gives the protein CASSPPGLAGGTDTQYF.